This T cell receptor beta chain was sequenced for a study of T-cell memory formation after mild COVID-19. Overall study: TCR clusters were largely donor specific. Study-level results: For second-wave clones that peaked at day 37, SARS-CoV-2 specificity went unverified.

Note on this clonotype: The antigen is unknown.

The CDR3 has 14 residues. The V and J ends lost 7 bases and 2 bases respectively, with 14 bases between them. It was 5'RACE with constant-segment primers that produced the TCR alpha and TCR beta cDNA libraries, which carried sample barcodes and UMIs. TCRdb reanalysed the 5' RACE reads using MiXCR and keeps one entry per CDR3 protein. The sample lists roughly 510,000 distinct CDR3 sequences, 17% seen once, with around 8.1% in the top ten. The specimen was PBMCs or a T cell subset sorted from them (not recorded which). The TCR comes from an adult woman who had mild COVID-19 (a few samples of this study predate the infection). Cell type and time point are not known. J is TRBJ1-1 and V is TRBV12-3 or TRBV12-4, with no clear D. The CDR3 region has the DNA TGTGCCAGCACTCGGATCGGTCGAAACACTGAAGCTTTCTTT. This translates into CASTRIGRNTEAFF.